What follows are 26 T cell receptor beta chains derived from one specimen sequenced in a study of blood T cell repertoires in COVID-19. The table came from immunoSEQ multiplex PCR; TCRdb's copy has only in-frame clones and leaves some out. In the table there are some 300,000 clones, approximately 91% of which are singletons. Sequencing input: PBMCs or T cells enriched from blood (not recorded which). These TCRs come from a woman in her thirties or forties who had recovered from COVID-19.

This chain links TRBV28 with TRBJ2-7; 10 bases agree with TRBD1. The CDR3 covers 15 residues. J lost 1 base, V lost 3 bases, and 3 bases had no gene match. Germline V lookup: CDR1 MDHEN, CDR2 SYDVKM. CDR3 residues: CASSLPGQGSYEQYF. CDR3 in DNA: TGTGCCAGCAGTTTGCCGGGACAGGGGTCCTACGAGCAGTACTTC.

This sequence joins TRBV21-1 and TRBJ1-2; TRBD1 is the table's D call, not checked against the DNA. TRBV21-1 is shown as a pseudogene. This CDR3 is built from 11 residues. The CDR3 loop reads CASTRDNGYTF. The CDR3 DNA is TGTGCCAGCACCCGGGACAACGGCTACACCTTC.

The chain recombines TRBV19 with TRBJ1-4; TRBD1 is a possible D gene (5 bases). The CDR3 runs to 13 residues. The germline V and J ends were trimmed by 6 bases and 6 bases, with 11 bases remaining between them. Germline assignment: CDR1 LNHDA and CDR2 SQIVND (reference sequence). The CDR3 nucleotides are TGTGCCAGTAGCGACAGCCTGCATGAAAAACTGTTTTTT. Residues: CASSDSLHEKLFF.

The rearrangement links TRBV9 to TRBJ2-7; 8 nucleotides align to TRBD1. Trimming took 4 bases from V and 6 from J; bases not matched to a gene: 15. The CDR3 is 16 residues long. CDR1 and CDR2 from the germline V gene are SGDLS and YYNGEE. The CDR3 coding sequence is TGTGCCAGCAGCTTCAGTCCCCAGGGGGCGAATACCGAGCAGTACTTC. This sequence encodes CASSFSPQGANTEQYF.

The V call is TRBV4-3, the J call TRBJ2-3, with D perhaps TRBD1 (6 bases). CDR1 and CDR2 from the germline V gene are LGHNA and YSLEER. The germline V and J ends were trimmed by 2 bases and 0 bases, with 18 bases remaining between them. The CDR3 runs to 18 residues. The CDR3 spells CASSQRPGHGSSTDTQYF. In nucleotides, the CDR3 is TGCGCCAGCAGCCAAAGACCGGGACACGGTTCTAGCACAGATACGCAGTATTTT.

V usage is TRBV2 and J usage is TRBJ2-7; a possible D gene is TRBD2 (5 bases). CDR1 is SNHLY and CDR2 is FYNNEI in the germline V gene. Trimming pared 2 bases from V and 4 bases from J, leaving 15 bases between. The CDR3 has 15 amino acids. This chain's CDR3 is CASSEQLVRMYEQYF. For the CDR3, the DNA is TGTGCCAGCAGTGAACAACTAGTTCGCATGTACGAGCAGTACTTC.

This clone appeared once. The chain couples TRBV2 to TRBJ1-5; 8 bases are a match to TRBD1. This CDR3 spans 14 amino acids. Trimming removed 5 bases from V and 5 bases from J; junction bases left unmatched: 5. Looked up from germline, CDR1 is SNHLY and CDR2 is FYNNEI. In nucleotides, the CDR3 is TGTGCCAGCAGTCCGGACAGGGACGATCAGCCCCAGCATTTT. Amino acid sequence: CASSPDRDDQPQHF.

The J gene is TRBJ2-3, the V gene TRBV5-1, with a weak D call TRBD2 (6 bases). Germline CDR1 is SGHRS and CDR2 is YFSETQ. The V gene lost 1 base and the J gene lost 0 bases, with 9 bases spanning the gap. This CDR3 contains 15 residues. The CDR3 region has the DNA TGCGCCAGCAGCTTGAGAAGCGGGAGCACAGATACGCAGTATTTT. It yields the protein CASSLRSGSTDTQYF.

This chain uses TRBV7-2 with TRBJ2-7; 9 nucleotides align to TRBD2. Per germline, CDR1 SGHTA and CDR2 FQGNSA. CDR3 size: 16 residues. Trimming removed 5 bases from V and 3 bases from J; junction bases left unmatched: 11. CDR3 sequence reads: CASSPLSGSSLYEQYF. CDR3 sequence (DNA): TGTGCCAGCAGCCCGCTTAGCGGGAGCTCTCTCTACGAGCAGTACTTC.

This rearrangement joins TRBV27 to TRBJ2-3, with 14 bases matching TRBD2. This CDR3 spans 15 amino acids. Germline V lookup: CDR1 MNHEY, CDR2 SMNVEV (reference sequence). V shed 3 bases and J 8 bases; nucleotides not matched to a gene: 4. CDR3 residues: CASSLGTSGSGTQYF. CDR3 nucleotides: TGTGCCAGCAGTTTGGGGACTAGCGGGAGTGGTACGCAGTATTTT.

This rearrangement joins TRBV4-1 to TRBJ1-2; D possibly corresponds to TRBD1 (5 bases). Germline CDR1 MGHRA, CDR2 YSYEKL. Between the trimmed V and J ends, which lost 9 bases and 0 bases, there was a span of 14 bases. This CDR3 is built from 14 residues. CDR3 in amino acids: CASTLQDTNYGYTF. For the CDR3, the DNA is TGCGCCAGTACCCTTCAGGACACTAACTATGGCTACACCTTC.

The chain has TRBV19 and TRBJ2-2; 7 bases are shared with TRBD2. CDR3 length equals 16 residues. Germline trimming cut 3 bases from V and 1 base from J; bases unmatched to any gene: 5. Per germline, CDR1 LNHDA and CDR2 SQIVND (reference sequence). CDR3 in DNA: TGTGCCAGTAGTATTGAGGGAGGGCTGAACACCGGGGAGCTGTTTTTT. This encodes CASSIEGGLNTGELFF.

The chain couples TRBV7-9 to TRBJ1-2; TRBD1 matches 7 bases. Germline CDR1 SEHNR, CDR2 FQNEAQ (reference sequence). Trimming at V came to 2 bases and at J to 6 bases, leaving 6 bases not matched to a gene. The CDR3 has 14 amino acids. CDR3 DNA sequence: TGTGCCAGCAGCTTAATGGACAGGAGTCATGGCTACACCTTC. Protein sequence: CASSLMDRSHGYTF.

This chain links TRBV28 with TRBJ2-7, with 8 nucleotides matching TRBD1. Germline V gives CDR1 MDHEN, CDR2 SYDVKM. This CDR3 contains 13 residues. CDR3 DNA sequence: TGTGCACTGGCTCGGACAGGGTGGGGCGAGCAGTACTTC. Translated, it gives CALARTGWGEQYF.

V is TRBV3-1 (or the pseudogene TRBV3-2) and J is TRBJ2-5; 7 bases are shared with TRBD2. Germline trimming cut 4 bases from V and 0 bases from J; bases unmatched to any gene: 11. The CDR3 extends over 17 amino acids. The germline CDR1 and CDR2 sequences are LGHDT and YNNKEL (reference sequence). The CDR3 nucleotides read TGTGCCAGCAGCCCGACCTCGACTAGCAGGGACCAAGAGACCCAGTACTTC. It yields the protein CASSPTSTSRDQETQYF.

V usage is TRBV10-3 and J usage is TRBJ1-3, with 7 bases lining up with TRBD1. Germline CDR1 and CDR2: ENHRY and SYGVKD. The CDR3 runs 14 residues. With 6 bases clipped from V and 0 bases from J, the junction kept 2 bases outside the gene matches. In DNA, the CDR3 is TGTGCCATCAGCACAGGGGCCTCTGGAAACACCATATATTTT. Its protein is CAISTGASGNTIYF.

V gene TRBV2 combines with J gene TRBJ1-1; D call uncertain. Trimming stripped 7 bases from V and 9 bases from J, with 12 bases between. Germline-derived CDR1 and CDR2 are SNHLY and FYNNEI. The CDR3 consists of 11 residues. CDR3: CASNPSFQAFF. The CDR3, as DNA: TGTGCCAGCAATCCCTCCTTCCAAGCTTTCTTT.

The chain's CDR3 is CAWIRRLAPDTQYF. The CDR3 nucleotides are TGTGCCTGGATTCGCAGGCTCGCTCCAGATACGCAGTATTTT. V and J are TRBV30 and TRBJ2-3; no clear D gene. Germline V gene lookup returns CDR1 GTSNPN and CDR2 SVGIG (reference sequence). The CDR3 length is 14 residues. V was pared by 4 bases and J by 4 bases, with 15 bases between.

This chain connects TRBV19 to TRBJ1-1, with TRBD1 as a possible D gene (6 bases). Germline V lookup: CDR1 LNHDA, CDR2 SQIVND (reference sequence). V was cut by 5 bases and J by 5 bases, with 12 bases left in between. The CDR3 runs to 13 residues. Written as DNA, the CDR3 is TGTGCCAGTAGTCCGCAGACAGGTACTGAAGCTTTCTTT. Protein: CASSPQTGTEAFF.

The chain employs TRBV10-3 and TRBJ2-7; D unclear. Trimming removed 0 bases from V and 0 bases from J, with 6 bases in between. This CDR3 contains 14 residues. The germline CDR1 and CDR2 sequences are ENHRY and SYGVKD. For the CDR3, the DNA is TGTGCCATCAGTGAGTCACTTAGCTCCTACGAGCAGTACTTC. It codes for CAISESLSSYEQYF.

The V and J genes are TRBV2 and TRBJ2-1; maybe TRBD2 (5 bases). V lost 5 bases and J 10 bases, leaving 15 bases between the germline ends. CDR3 length: 13 amino acids. Per the germline V gene, CDR1 is SNHLY and CDR2 is FYNNEI. As DNA, the CDR3 is TGTGCCAGCAGTTTAGGACTGCCCCAGGAGCAGTTCTTC. Translated, it gives CASSLGLPQEQFF.

The chain is built from TRBV7-2 and TRBJ2-3; 9 positions agree with TRBD2. The CDR3 has 17 amino acids. The trim removed 5 bases at V and 2 bases at J, leaving 11 bases unmatched. CDR1 is SGHTA, CDR2 FQGNSA, per germline. The CDR3 nucleotides are TGTGCCAGCAGCCCCGTTAAGCGGGGGGTAAACACAGATACGCAGTATTTT. Residues: CASSPVKRGVNTDTQYF. Drawing the rest from reference TRBV7-2 and TRBJ2-3, the complete variable domain is GAGVSQSPSNKVTEKGKDVELRCDPISGHTALYWYRQSLGQGLEFLIYFQGNSAPDKSGLPSDRFSAERTGGSVSTLTIQRTQQEDSAVYLCASSPVKRGVNTDTQYFGPGTRLTVL.

This rearrangement joins TRBV19 to TRBJ1-6; no firm D call. V was cut by 6 bases and J by 3 bases, with 6 bases left in between. From germline, CDR1 is LNHDA and CDR2 SQIVND (reference sequence). The CDR3 covers 13 residues. CDR3 amino acids: CASRQVYNSPLHF. DNA for the CDR3: TGTGCCAGTAGACAAGTCTATAATTCACCCCTCCACTTT.

This rearrangement joins TRBV5-1 to TRBJ1-2; 11 nucleotides line up with TRBD1. CDR3 length: 15 amino acids. Trimming cost V 4 bases and J 5 bases; bases outside gene matches: 7. CDR1 SGHRS and CDR2 YFSETQ come from the germline V gene. The DNA of the CDR3 is TGCGCCAGCAGCGGGCGGGACAGGGGGAATTATGGCTACACCTTC. Its translation is CASSGRDRGNYGYTF.

The chain couples TRBV7-9 to TRBJ1-6; no firm D call. This CDR3 is 15 amino acids long. Germline V CDR1 and CDR2: SEHNR, FQNEAQ (reference sequence). V lost 1 base and J 2 bases, leaving 6 bases between the germline ends. The CDR3 protein is CASSLGAAYNSPLHF. The CDR3 region has the DNA TGTGCCAGCAGCTTAGGGGCAGCCTATAATTCACCCCTCCACTTT.

V is TRBV28 and J is TRBJ1-4; 7 bases are shared with TRBD1. The CDR3 spans 17 residues. Trimming cost V 4 bases and J 0 bases; bases outside gene matches: 8. CDR1 and CDR2 (germline): MDHEN, SYDVKM. The CDR3 protein is CASSSDRVFATNEKLFF. As DNA, the CDR3 is TGTGCCAGCAGTTCAGACAGGGTTTTTGCAACTAATGAAAAACTGTTTTTT.